The 19 T cell receptor beta chains below come from one sample, sequenced in a study of blood T cell repertoires in COVID-19. Method: immunoSEQ multiplex PCR; TCRdb's copy keeps in-frame clones and lacks some. This sample has 70,000 to 90,000 clones, with approximately 85% found just once. The sequenced sample consisted of peripheral blood. The receptors were sampled from a man aged 55 to 70 with acute or convalescent COVID-19.

The V and J genes are TRBV7-2 and TRBJ1-4; D is possibly TRBD1 (6 bases). The CDR3 totals 15 residues. The V and J ends lost 4 bases and 7 bases respectively, with 16 bases between them. Germline V lookup: CDR1 SGHTA, CDR2 FQGNSA. The DNA for the CDR3 is TGTGCCAGCAGCTCAACAGGGATTCGAGGTGAAAAACTGTTTTTT. This codes for CASSSTGIRGEKLFF.

The chain combines TRBV12-3 or TRBV12-4 with TRBJ2-7; the D gene is possibly TRBD2 (6 bases). Trimming pared 7 bases from V and 4 bases from J, leaving 11 bases between. There are 12 residues in the CDR3. The CDR3 loop reads CASTLGGYEQYF. CDR3 nucleotides: TGTGCCAGCACCCTGGGAGGTTACGAGCAGTACTTC.

The chain employs TRBV5-1 and TRBJ2-6; no reliable D call. The V gene lost 7 bases and the J gene lost 2 bases, with 10 bases spanning the gap. Germline assignment: CDR1 SGHRS and CDR2 YFSETQ. The CDR3 is 14 residues long. CDR3 in DNA: TGCGCCAGCGCCGTACCAGCTGGGGCCAACGTCCTGACTTTC. Protein product: CASAVPAGANVLTF. Drawing the rest from reference TRBV5-1 and TRBJ2-6, the complete variable domain is KAGVTQTPRYLIKTRGQQVTLSCSPISGHRSVSWYQQTPGQGLQFLFEYFSETQRNKGNFPGRFSGRQFSNSRSEMNVSTLELGDSALYLCASAVPAGANVLTFGAGSRLTVL.

The chain has TRBV30 and TRBJ2-3, with 8 bases identical to TRBD2. There are 15 residues in the CDR3. Germline loops: CDR1 GTSNPN, CDR2 SVGIG (reference sequence). Unmatched junction bases numbered 7, after V lost 5 bases and J lost 0 bases. CDR3 nucleotide sequence: TGTGCCTGGGACCATAGCGGGACCAGCACAGATACGCAGTATTTT. As protein: CAWDHSGTSTDTQYF.

This chain connects TRBV18 to TRBJ2-3, with D possibly being TRBD1 (5 bases). CDR3 length: 15 residues. V was clipped by 3 bases and J by 3 bases, with 13 bases between them. The germline gives CDR1 KGHSH, CDR2 LQKENI. For the CDR3, the DNA is TGTGCCAGCTCACCGACGACAGAGTTAACAGATACGCAGTATTTT. Protein sequence: CASSPTTELTDTQYF. Together with reference TRBV18 and TRBJ2-3, the CDR3 gives the full variable domain: NAGVMQNPRHLVRRRGQEARLRCSPMKGHSHVYWYRQLPEEGLKFMVYLQKENIIDESGMPKERFSAEFPKEGPSILRIQQVVRGDSAAYFCASSPTTELTDTQYFGPGTRLTVL.

The V and J genes are TRBV6-5 and TRBJ1-2; a weak D match, TRBD1 (6 bases). This CDR3 spans 14 amino acids. Looked up from germline, CDR1 is MNHEY and CDR2 is SVGAGI. Trimming shortened V by 6 bases and J by 7 bases, and 18 bases separated the two germline ends. The CDR3 protein is CASRLDRRTAGYTF. CDR3 in DNA: TGTGCCAGCAGATTAGACAGGAGAACGGCTGGCTACACCTTC.

V is TRBV28 and J is TRBJ1-5; D may be TRBD1 (5 bases). From germline, CDR1 is MDHEN and CDR2 SYDVKM. This CDR3 has 14 amino acids. V was cut by 6 bases and J by 7 bases, with 16 bases left in between. The CDR3 DNA reads as TGTGCCAGCAGCCTAAGCTCAGGGAAGCAGCCCCAGCATTTT. It encodes CASSLSSGKQPQHF.

The chain combines TRBV25-1 with TRBJ2-7; weak D call: TRBD2 (6 bases). Germline-derived CDR1 and CDR2 are MGHDK and SYGVNS. The CDR3 runs to 14 residues. V lost 5 bases and J 4 bases, leaving 15 bases between the germline ends. The CDR3 nucleotides are TGTGCCAGCAGTCTCGGAGGGGATTTTTACGAGCAGTACTTC. It is translated as CASSLGGDFYEQYF.

This chain links TRBV30 with TRBJ2-7; no clear D gene. The V gene's germline CDR1 is GTSNPN and CDR2 SVGIG (reference sequence). The CDR3 length is 12 residues. Trimming removed 1 base from V and 0 bases from J, with 4 bases in between. CDR3 coding DNA: TGTGCCTGGAGTGCTACCTCCTACGAGCAGTACTTC. This codes for CAWSATSYEQYF. The full variable domain, completed using reference TRBV30 and TRBJ2-7, is SQTIHQWPATLVQPVGSPLSLECTVEGTSNPNLYWYRQAAGRGLQLLFYSVGIGQISSEVPQNLSASRPQDRQFILSSKKLLLSDSGFYLCAWSATSYEQYFGPGTRLTVT.

V gene TRBV18 combines with J gene TRBJ2-7; TRBD1 agrees at 8 bases. J was trimmed by 2 bases and V by 4 bases; bases with no gene match: 7. The CDR3 loop spans 15 amino acids. The germline V gene encodes CDR1 KGHSH and CDR2 LQKENI. The CDR3 DNA reads as TGTGCCAGCTCACTAGGACAGGGAACGGCCTACGAGCAGTACTTC. It is translated as CASSLGQGTAYEQYF.

The table lists this clone with a count of one. V usage is TRBV11-2 and J usage is TRBJ2-1; TRBD2 agrees at 9 bases. The ends lost 1 base at V and 6 bases at J; junction bases unmatched: 4. The CDR3 totals 15 residues. Germline CDR1 is SGHAT and CDR2 is FQNNGV. The CDR3 spells CASSLAAGGINEQFF. The DNA of the CDR3 is TGTGCCAGCAGCTTAGCAGCGGGGGGTATCAATGAGCAGTTCTTC.

V gene TRBV2 combines with J gene TRBJ1-2, with 7 bases lining up with TRBD1. The ends lost 5 bases at V and 9 bases at J; junction bases unmatched: 15. The germline CDR1 and CDR2 sequences are SNHLY and FYNNEI. The CDR3 totals 15 residues. The CDR3, as DNA: TGTGCCAGCAGTCGTACCGGGACAGCATTTTCGAGCTACACCTTC. Its translation is CASSRTGTAFSSYTF.

This chain uses TRBV15 with TRBJ1-1, with 12 bases aligning to TRBD1. V was clipped by 4 bases and J by 10 bases; unmatched bases: 19. The germline CDR1 and CDR2 sequences are LNHNV and YYDKDF (reference sequence). The CDR3 has 18 amino acids. Here the CDR3 reads CATSTPTGTGGLLRAAFF. DNA of the CDR3: TGTGCCACCAGCACCCCGACCGGGACAGGGGGCCTCCTAAGAGCAGCTTTCTTT. Looking up the rest from reference TRBV15 and TRBJ1-1 gives the full variable domain: DAMVIQNPRYQVTQFGKPVTLSCSQTLNHNVMYWYQQKSSQAPKLLFHYYDKDFNNEADTPDNFQSRRPNTSFCFLDIRSPGLGDTAMYLCATSTPTGTGGLLRAAFFGQGTRLTVV.

The rearrangement links TRBV10-3 to TRBJ1-2; no definite D call. CDR1 is ENHRY, CDR2 SYGVKD, per germline. Deletions cut 1 base from V and 0 bases from J, with 6 bases between. The CDR3 runs to 14 residues. CDR3 loop: CAISELTANYGYTF. In DNA, the CDR3 is TGTGCCATCAGTGAGTTAACAGCTAACTATGGCTACACCTTC.

The genes are TRBV11-1 and TRBJ2-7, with D possibly being TRBD2 (5 bases). V shed 0 bases and J shed 6 bases, with 9 bases lying between them. Germline CDR1 SGHAT, CDR2 FQDESV (reference sequence). This CDR3 is 13 amino acids long. CDR3 nucleotide sequence: TGTGCCAGCAGCTTAGCGCGGGCGGGCGAGCAGTACTTC. Translation: CASSLARAGEQYF.

V and J are TRBV19 and TRBJ1-5; the match to TRBD1 covers 9 bases. Germline-derived CDR1 and CDR2 are LNHDA and SQIVND (reference sequence). CDR3 length equals 15 residues. With 5 bases clipped from V and 6 bases from J, the junction kept 8 bases outside the gene matches. CDR3 residues: CASSAGQGGTQPQHF. The CDR3 nucleotides are TGTGCCAGTAGTGCGGGACAGGGTGGTACTCAGCCCCAGCATTTT.

The CDR3 bases are TGTGCCACCAGCAGAGATGGACAGGGTATTTCAGATACGCAGTATTTT. This sequence encodes CATSRDGQGISDTQYF. The V and J genes are TRBV15 and TRBJ2-3; 8 bases align to TRBD1. The CDR3 covers 16 residues. Germline assignment: CDR1 LNHNV and CDR2 YYDKDF (reference sequence). V trimming: 0 bases; J trimming: 4 bases; junction bases outside the gene matches: 6.

This chain uses TRBV7-2 with TRBJ2-4; a possible D gene is TRBD1 (5 bases). V lost 5 bases, J lost 2 bases, and 22 bases lay in between. Germline CDR1 and CDR2: SGHTA and FQGNSA. The length of the CDR3 is 18 residues. CDR3 residues: CASSQRGGTGVPKNIQYF. The CDR3 nucleotides are TGTGCCAGCAGCCAGAGAGGCGGCACAGGAGTTCCCAAAAACATTCAGTACTTC.

V gene TRBV30 combines with J gene TRBJ2-1; TRBD2 is a possible D gene (5 bases). Trimming removed 3 bases from V and 5 bases from J, with 11 bases in between. Germline assignment: CDR1 GTSNPN and CDR2 SVGIG (reference sequence). The CDR3 extends over 13 amino acids. This chain's CDR3 is CAWSTGMDNEQFF. CDR3 DNA sequence: TGTGCCTGGAGCACGGGGATGGACAATGAGCAGTTCTTC.